This T cell receptor beta chain was profiled in a study of OX40 agonist ivuxolimab in advanced cancers. Study details: Enrolled patients in dose escalation had cancers that were hepatocellular carcinoma, melanoma, renal cell or head and neck cancer. Study results and caveats: Low levels of normalized T-cell clonal expansion also appeared in some nonresponders.

Patients were ruled out by autoimmune disease history or systemic immunosuppression. This clone was seen just once. Its specificity is unknown. The repertoire was sequenced with immunoSEQ multiplex PCR; TCRdb's copy has only in-frame clones and lacks some. The repertoire holds over 55,000 clones, with about 90% as singletons. V was pared by 7 bases and J by 4 bases, with 18 bases between. The CDR3 spans 15 residues. Germline CDR1 reads SNHLY; CDR2 reads FYNNEI. This receptor was obtained from an adult with an advanced solid tumor such as melanoma, head and neck, liver or kidney cancer. V usage is TRBV2 and J usage is TRBJ2-3; a possible D gene is TRBD2 (5 bases). Sequenced material: CD4+ or CD8+ T cells sorted from blood, taken in a trial of the OX40 agonist ivuxolimab. As DNA, the CDR3 is TGTGCCAGCAAGTTCGAGGTAGCGTGGGCAGATACGCAGTATTTT. The encoded protein is CASKFEVAWADTQYF.